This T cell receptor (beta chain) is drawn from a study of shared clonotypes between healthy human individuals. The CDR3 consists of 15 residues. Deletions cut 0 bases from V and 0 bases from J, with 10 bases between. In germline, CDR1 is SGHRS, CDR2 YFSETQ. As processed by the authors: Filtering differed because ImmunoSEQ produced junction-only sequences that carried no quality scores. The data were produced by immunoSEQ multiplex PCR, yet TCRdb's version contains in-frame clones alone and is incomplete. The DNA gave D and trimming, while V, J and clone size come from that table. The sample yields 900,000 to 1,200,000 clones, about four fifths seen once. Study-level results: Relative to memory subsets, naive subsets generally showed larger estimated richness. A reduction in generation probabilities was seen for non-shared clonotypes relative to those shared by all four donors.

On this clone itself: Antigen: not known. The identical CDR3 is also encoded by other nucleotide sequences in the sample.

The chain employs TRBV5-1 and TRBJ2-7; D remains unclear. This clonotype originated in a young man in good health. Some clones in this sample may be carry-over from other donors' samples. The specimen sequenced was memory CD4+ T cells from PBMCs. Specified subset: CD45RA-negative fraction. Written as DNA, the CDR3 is TGCGCCAGCAGCTTGGGAGGCCGGATCTCCTACGAGCAGTACTTC. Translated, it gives CASSLGGRISYEQYF.